The next 29 T cell receptor beta chains were all read from a single sample in a study of cytomegalovirus exposure and HLA in healthy donors. The primer mix had 60 Vbeta and 13 Jbeta primers. Generated by immunoSEQ multiplex PCR, the TCRdb table keeps only in-frame clones and is missing some. The table shows around 140,000 clones, with around 75% occurring only once. The specimen sequenced was PBMCs. These TCRs come from a woman aged 25 to 39 in good health and CMV-seronegative.

This chain links TRBV15 with TRBJ1-6, with TRBD1 matching over 8 bases. The germline gives CDR1 LNHNV, CDR2 YYDKDF (reference sequence). V dropped 0 bases and J dropped 7; count of bases not matched to a gene: 2. The CDR3 sequence is 15 residues long. The CDR3 coding sequence is TGTGCCACCAGCAGAGATCGGGACAGGAATTCACCCCTCCACTTT. Protein: CATSRDRDRNSPLHF.

V gene TRBV9 combines with J gene TRBJ2-2, with 8 bases matching TRBD1. The CDR3 length is 15 residues. CDR1 and CDR2 (germline): SGDLS, YYNGEE. V shed 4 bases and J 1 base; nucleotides not matched to a gene: 3. CDR3 protein: CASSPDRGNTGELFF. The CDR3 nucleotides read TGTGCCAGCAGCCCCGACAGGGGGAACACCGGGGAGCTGTTTTTT.

This sequence joins TRBV18 and TRBJ1-1, with D possibly matching TRBD1 (5 bases). V lost 5 bases and J 1 base, leaving 17 bases between the germline ends. From germline, CDR1 is KGHSH and CDR2 LQKENI. The CDR3 totals 16 residues. CDR3 in amino acids: CASSDNRRLTNTEAFF. CDR3 coding DNA: TGTGCCAGCTCAGATAACAGGAGACTGACGAACACTGAAGCTTTCTTT.

The chain has TRBV11-2 and TRBJ1-1; no firm D call. Germline CDR1 and CDR2: SGHAT and FQNNGV. V was shortened by 0 bases and J by 4 bases, with 9 bases between the two germline ends. The CDR3 is 14 residues long. CDR3 nucleotides: TGTGCCAGCAGCTTAGATATAGGGAGCACTGAAGCTTTCTTT. It encodes CASSLDIGSTEAFF.

The rearrangement links TRBV19 to TRBJ2-7; 9 bases agree with TRBD1. Trimming cost V 6 bases and J 1 base; bases outside gene matches: 7. CDR3 length: 15 amino acids. Germline values: CDR1 LNHDA, CDR2 SQIVND (reference sequence). CDR3 amino acids: CASRSSGTGSYEQYF. Here the CDR3 DNA reads TGTGCCAGTAGATCATCCGGGACAGGGTCCTACGAGCAGTACTTC.

The CDR3 DNA is TGTGCCAGCGGTACTAGCGGGTCTTCCCAGTTCTTC. The encoded protein is CASGTSGSSQFF. The chain uses TRBV27 and TRBJ2-1, with 9 bases identical to TRBD2. V trimming: 8 bases; J trimming: 13 bases; junction bases outside the gene matches: 9. CDR3 length: 12 amino acids. CDR1 is MNHEY and CDR2 is SMNVEV in the germline V gene (reference sequence).

This chain joins TRBV2 and TRBJ2-5; possibly TRBD1 for D (6 bases). The ends were cut back, 7 bases at V and 5 bases at J, with 11 bases in the middle. The CDR3 has 12 amino acids. Germline V lookup: CDR1 SNHLY, CDR2 FYNNEI. The CDR3 DNA sequence: TGTGCCAGCATCTCCCAGGGGGAGACCCAGTACTTC. Translated, it gives CASISQGETQYF.

J is TRBJ2-7 and V is TRBV5-4; 14 bases are shared with TRBD2. CDR1 SGHNT and CDR2 YYREEE come from the germline V gene (reference sequence). This CDR3 contains 18 residues. Germline trimming cut 0 bases from V and 0 bases from J; bases unmatched to any gene: 5. The CDR3 protein is CASSLGRGTSGSSYEQYF. The CDR3 region has the DNA TGTGCCAGCAGCTTGGGCAGAGGGACTAGCGGGAGCTCCTACGAGCAGTACTTC.

The chain links TRBV6-1 to TRBJ2-2; possibly TRBD1 for D (6 bases). The CDR3 has 14 amino acids. Trimming removed 10 bases from V and 5 bases from J, with 17 bases in between. Germline CDR1 MNHNS, CDR2 SASEGT. The CDR3 DNA reads TGTGCCACTACCTCGGACAGAAAAACCGGGGAGCTGTTTTTT. Its translation is CATTSDRKTGELFF.

There are a few counts of this clone. The rearrangement uses TRBV4-1 and TRBJ1-5; D might be TRBD1 (6 bases). Trimming removed 0 bases from V and 5 bases from J, with 11 bases in between. The CDR3 has 15 residues. The germline gives CDR1 MGHRA, CDR2 YSYEKL. CDR3 nucleotides: TGCGCCAGCAGCCAAGAAACACAGGGTTATCAGCCCCAGCATTTT. It codes for CASSQETQGYQPQHF.

This clone was detected only once. The rearrangement links TRBV6-1 to TRBJ2-1, with TRBD1 matching over 7 bases. The CDR3 spans 14 residues. In germline, CDR1 is MNHNS, CDR2 SASEGT. V was pared by 5 bases and J by 6 bases, with 7 bases of the junction left unmatched. The CDR3 DNA reads as TGTGCCAGCAGTTTAAGGACAGGCTTCAATGAGCAGTTCTTC. It specifies CASSLRTGFNEQFF.

This sequence joins TRBV5-4 and TRBJ1-6; 7 bases fit TRBD1. Germline trimming cut 4 bases from V and 7 bases from J; bases unmatched to any gene: 11. The CDR3 covers 16 residues. Germline CDR1 and CDR2: SGHNT and YYREEE (reference sequence). The CDR3 reads CASSLDMTGWNSPLHF. The CDR3 DNA reads as TGTGCCAGCAGCCTAGATATGACAGGGTGGAATTCACCCCTCCACTTT.

V usage is TRBV9 and J usage is TRBJ2-1, with TRBD2 as a possible D gene (6 bases). The CDR3 covers 16 residues. Trimming removed 4 bases from V and 6 bases from J, with 20 bases in between. The V gene's germline CDR1 is SGDLS and CDR2 YYNGEE. The CDR3 DNA is TGTGCCAGCAGCAGGCAGGAAGGGAGGTTTAGCAATGAGCAGTTCTTC. This translates into CASSRQEGRFSNEQFF.

The V call is TRBV10-1, the J call TRBJ2-7, with 7 bases that match TRBD1. The CDR3 is 14 residues long. CDR1 and CDR2 (germline): WNHNN, SYGVQD (reference sequence). Trimming cost V 6 bases and J 0 bases; bases outside gene matches: 5. The CDR3 here is CASSWDSHSYEQYF. The CDR3 nucleotides are TGCGCCAGCAGCTGGGACAGCCACTCCTACGAGCAGTACTTC.

The genes are TRBV7-2 and TRBJ2-3, with 9 bases that match TRBD2. Looked up from germline, CDR1 is SGHTA and CDR2 is FQGNSA. The CDR3 spans 15 residues. V lost 5 bases and J lost 1; bases outside the gene matches: 4. CDR3 sequence: CASSVWTSGTDTQYF. The DNA of the CDR3 is TGTGCCAGCAGCGTTTGGACTAGCGGCACAGATACGCAGTATTTT.

The chain has TRBV6-5 and TRBJ1-1; D gene unclear. V shed 4 bases and J shed 0 bases, with 9 bases lying between them. Germline V gene data show CDR1 as MNHEY and CDR2 as SVGAGI. The CDR3 is made up of 14 amino acids. The CDR3 DNA reads TGTGCCAGCAGTTGGGCAAGTATGAACACTGAAGCTTTCTTT. Its translation is CASSWASMNTEAFF.

A few counts support this clone. The chain employs TRBV5-5 and TRBJ2-7; D is possibly TRBD1 (6 bases). The CDR3 length is 13 residues. Trimming left V 3 bases short and J 5 bases short, with 12 bases between. CDR1 is SGHKS, CDR2 YYEKEE, per germline (reference sequence). The CDR3 is CASSWGPGHEQYF. CDR3 nucleotides: TGTGCCAGCAGCTGGGGGCCGGGCCACGAGCAGTACTTC.

This clone has just a few counts. V gene TRBV2 combines with J gene TRBJ1-1; D is ambiguous. V lost 6 bases to trimming and J lost 4 bases, with 9 bases between them. From germline, CDR1 is SNHLY and CDR2 FYNNEI. CDR3 size: 12 residues. The CDR3 DNA reads TGTGCCAGCAGACAGTCGGCCACTGAAGCTTTCTTT. Amino acid sequence: CASRQSATEAFF.

This rearrangement joins TRBV30 to TRBJ2-1; D perhaps matches TRBD2 (6 bases). This CDR3 contains 12 residues. With 2 bases removed from V and 8 bases from J, the gap between germline ends came to 10 bases. Germline CDR1 and CDR2: GTSNPN and SVGIG (reference sequence). The chain's CDR3 is CAWSRDWDEQFF. Written as DNA, the CDR3 is TGTGCCTGGAGTCGGGACTGGGATGAGCAGTTCTTC.

This rearrangement joins TRBV6-1 to TRBJ2-1, with D perhaps TRBD1 (6 bases). This CDR3 contains 13 residues. From germline, CDR1 is MNHNS and CDR2 SASEGT. The germline V and J ends were trimmed by 6 bases and 7 bases, with 13 bases remaining between them. CDR3 sequence: CASSRQVMNEQFF. DNA of the CDR3: TGTGCCAGCAGCAGACAGGTTATGAATGAGCAGTTCTTC.

The genes are TRBV6-6 and TRBJ2-1, with 12 nucleotides matching TRBD2. The CDR3 runs to 15 residues. The germline V gene encodes CDR1 MNHNY and CDR2 SVGAGI (reference sequence). The V gene end was trimmed by 5 bases and the J gene end by 3 bases; junction bases not matched to a gene: 2. The CDR3, as DNA: TGTGCCAGCAGTAGGACTAGCGGGGACTACAATGAGCAGTTCTTC. This gives the protein CASSRTSGDYNEQFF.

The chain combines TRBV7-3 with TRBJ2-2, with 9 bases fitting TRBD1. This CDR3 has 15 amino acids. With V trimmed by 5 bases and J by 5 bases, 6 bases remained unmatched. Germline CDR1 and CDR2: SGHTA and FQGTGA. The CDR3 nucleotides are TGTGCCAGCAGCCGAGATGGGACAGGGACCGGGGAGCTGTTTTTT. It codes for CASSRDGTGTGELFF.

The chain links TRBV19 to TRBJ2-7, with TRBD1 matching 8 bases. V was pared by 5 bases and J by 5 bases, with 5 bases of the junction left unmatched. Germline CDR1 reads LNHDA; CDR2 reads SQIVND (reference sequence). This CDR3 has 13 amino acids. The CDR3 protein is CASSPGQGNEQYF. CDR3 DNA sequence: TGTGCCAGTAGTCCCGGACAGGGCAACGAGCAGTACTTC.

The V and J genes are TRBV7-8 and TRBJ1-6; the match to TRBD1 covers 7 bases. The CDR3 length is 15 residues. Unmatched junction bases numbered 7, after V lost 5 bases and J lost 6 bases. Germline V CDR1 and CDR2: SGHVS, FQNEAQ. The CDR3 DNA is TGTGCCAGCAGCCTACTAGACAGGGTTAATTCACCCCTCCACTTT. As protein: CASSLLDRVNSPLHF.

The J gene is TRBJ1-2, the V gene TRBV5-1, with D possibly TRBD1 on 6 matching bases. The CDR3 covers 16 residues. Germline CDR1 and CDR2: SGHRS and YFSETQ. The germline V and J ends were trimmed by 0 bases and 0 bases, with 12 bases remaining between them. The CDR3 is CASSLGRDTSNYGYTF. The CDR3 DNA is TGCGCCAGCAGCTTGGGCCGGGACACCTCTAACTATGGCTACACCTTC.

This clone was counted a single time. CDR3 nucleotides: TGTGCCAGCTCATCCGGGACAGGGTTGAATGAGCAGTTCTTC. This translates into CASSSGTGLNEQFF. This chain links TRBV18 with TRBJ2-1, with TRBD1 matching 9 bases. The V segment lost 5 bases and the J segment 7 bases; nucleotides outside the gene matches: 6. Looked up from germline, CDR1 is KGHSH and CDR2 is LQKENI. The CDR3 runs 14 residues. Based on the CDR3 plus reference TRBV18 and TRBJ2-1, the full variable domain is NAGVMQNPRHLVRRRGQEARLRCSPMKGHSHVYWYRQLPEEGLKFMVYLQKENIIDESGMPKERFSAEFPKEGPSILRIQQVVRGDSAAYFCASSSGTGLNEQFFGPGTRLTVL.

The genes are TRBV2 and TRBJ2-3; 11 positions agree with TRBD2. The germline V gene has CDR1 SNHLY and CDR2 FYNNEI. The CDR3 runs 17 residues. V shed 3 bases, J shed 4 bases, and the junction held 9 bases outside the gene matches. The CDR3 region has the DNA TGTGCCAGCAGTGATCTCCGACTAGCGGGGAGGCCAGATACGCAGTATTTT. This codes for CASSDLRLAGRPDTQYF.

The gene calls are TRBV7-9 and TRBJ2-1; 13 nucleotides line up with TRBD2. The CDR3 runs to 15 residues. J lost 7 bases, V lost 5 bases, and 5 bases had no gene match. Germline values: CDR1 SEHNR, CDR2 FQNEAQ (reference sequence). CDR3 coding DNA: TGTGCCAGCAGCCCACTAGCGGGGGGGCAAAATGAGCAGTTCTTC. Translated: CASSPLAGGQNEQFF. The variable domain in full, with the rest retrieved from reference TRBV7-9 and TRBJ2-1, is DTGVSQNPRHKITKRGQNVTFRCDPISEHNRLYWYRQTLGQGPEFLTYFQNEAQLEKSRLLSDRFSAERPKGSFSTLEIQRTEQGDSAMYLCASSPLAGGQNEQFFGPGTRLTVL.

This clone was seen a single time. V and J are TRBV6-5 and TRBJ2-5; 12 bases are a match to TRBD2. There are 15 residues in the CDR3. Losses at the gene ends were 6 bases for V and 5 bases for J; bases not matched to a gene: 7. Germline values: CDR1 MNHEY, CDR2 SVGAGI. CDR3 residues: CASSGLAGSKETQYF. The CDR3 DNA reads as TGTGCCAGCAGCGGACTAGCGGGGTCCAAGGAGACCCAGTACTTC.